The entry below gives a single T cell receptor (beta chain) sequence along with its context. V lost 0 bases and J lost 8, with 11 bases in between. The CDR3 consists of 14 residues. Germline V CDR1 and CDR2: SEHNR, FQNEAQ (reference sequence). This entry is derived from a study of CD8 T cells in Susac syndrome. The RNA, roughly 0.45 to 1 ug, was put through reverse transcription using random hexamers. An immunoSEQ multiplex PCR amplified TCR beta CDR3 over 54 Vbeta and 13 Jbeta. Via MiXCR, TCRdb re-called the immunoSEQ multiplex PCR reads, giving one row per CDR3 protein. The table shows fewer than 150,000 distinct CDR3 sequences, with 94% occurring only once. Healthy donors were controls matched for age and sex. TEMRA cells were FACS-enriched, and CD8+ and CD4+ T cells were isolated negatively.

Sequenced sample: CD8+ T cells from PBMCs. The source of this sequence is a human donor in good health. The chain uses TRBV7-9 and TRBJ2-4; D might be TRBD2 (5 bases). This CDR3 is CASSLALERDIQYF. The CDR3 DNA is TGTGCCAGCAGCTTAGCCCTCGAGAGGGACATTCAGTACTTC.